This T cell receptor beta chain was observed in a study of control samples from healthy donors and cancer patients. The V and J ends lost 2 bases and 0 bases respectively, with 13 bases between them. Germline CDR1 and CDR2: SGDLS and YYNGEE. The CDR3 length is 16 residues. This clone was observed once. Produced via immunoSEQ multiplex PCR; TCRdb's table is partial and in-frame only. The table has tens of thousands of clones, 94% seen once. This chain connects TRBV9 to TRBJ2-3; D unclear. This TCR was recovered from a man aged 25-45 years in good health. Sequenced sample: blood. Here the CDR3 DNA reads TGTGCCAGCAGCGTCGGGCAGCTCTCTAGCACAGATACGCAGTATTTT. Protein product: CASSVGQLSSTDTQYF.